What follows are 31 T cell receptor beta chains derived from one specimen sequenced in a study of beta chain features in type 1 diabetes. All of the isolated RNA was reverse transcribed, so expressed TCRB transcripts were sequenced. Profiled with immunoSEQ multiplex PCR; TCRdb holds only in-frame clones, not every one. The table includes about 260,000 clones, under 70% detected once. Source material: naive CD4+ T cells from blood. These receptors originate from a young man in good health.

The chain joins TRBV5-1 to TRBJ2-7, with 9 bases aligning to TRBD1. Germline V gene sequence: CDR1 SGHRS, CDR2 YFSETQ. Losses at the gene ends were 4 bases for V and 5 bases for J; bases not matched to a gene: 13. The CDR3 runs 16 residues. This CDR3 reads CASSPTGQGKSHEQYF. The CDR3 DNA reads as TGCGCCAGCAGCCCAACTGGACAGGGGAAAAGTCACGAGCAGTACTTC.

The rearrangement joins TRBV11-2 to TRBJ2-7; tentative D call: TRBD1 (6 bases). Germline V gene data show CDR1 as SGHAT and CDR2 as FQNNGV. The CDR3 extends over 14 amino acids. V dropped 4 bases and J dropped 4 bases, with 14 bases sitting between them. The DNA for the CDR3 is TGTGCCAGCAGCTCCACAGGGCCGGGGTACGAGCAGTACTTC. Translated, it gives CASSSTGPGYEQYF.

DNA for the CDR3: TGTGCCAGCAGTAGGCGGGACACCAAAAACATTCAGTACTTC. As protein: CASSRRDTKNIQYF. This chain connects TRBV5-4 to TRBJ2-4; TRBD1 or TRBD2 may be the D gene (6 bases each). This CDR3 region has 14 residues. CDR1 SGHNT and CDR2 YYREEE come from the germline V gene (reference sequence). Trimming took off 5 bases at V and 2 bases at J, with 11 bases between the two ends.

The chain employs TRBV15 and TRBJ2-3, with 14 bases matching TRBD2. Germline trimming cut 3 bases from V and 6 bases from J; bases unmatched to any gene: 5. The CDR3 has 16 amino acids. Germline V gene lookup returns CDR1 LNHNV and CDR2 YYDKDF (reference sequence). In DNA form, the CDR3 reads TGTGCCACCAGCAGGGATGGACTAGCGGGAGGTGATACGCAGTATTTT. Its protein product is CATSRDGLAGGDTQYF.

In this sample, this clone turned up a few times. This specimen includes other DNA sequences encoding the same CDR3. For the CDR3, the DNA is TGCAGCGTGCGGGCAGGGCAAGAGACCCAGTACTTC. This codes for CSVRAGQETQYF. The V gene is TRBV29-1, the J gene TRBJ2-5; the D call may be TRBD1 or TRBD2 (5 bases each). Trimming removed 6 bases at V and 2 bases at J, with 10 bases between. The CDR3 totals 12 residues. Germline CDR1 SQVTM, CDR2 ANQGSEA.

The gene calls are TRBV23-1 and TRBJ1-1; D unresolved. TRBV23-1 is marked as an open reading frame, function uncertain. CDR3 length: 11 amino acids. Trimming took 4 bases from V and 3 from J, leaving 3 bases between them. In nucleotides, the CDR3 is TGCGCCAGCAGTCCCGACACTGAAGCTTTCTTT. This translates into CASSPDTEAFF.

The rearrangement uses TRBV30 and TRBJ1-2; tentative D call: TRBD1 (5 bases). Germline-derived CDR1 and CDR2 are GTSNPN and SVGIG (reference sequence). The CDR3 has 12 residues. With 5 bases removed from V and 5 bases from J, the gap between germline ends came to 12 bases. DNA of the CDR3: TGTGCCTGGTCGGGACCGAAATATGGCTACACCTTC. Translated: CAWSGPKYGYTF.

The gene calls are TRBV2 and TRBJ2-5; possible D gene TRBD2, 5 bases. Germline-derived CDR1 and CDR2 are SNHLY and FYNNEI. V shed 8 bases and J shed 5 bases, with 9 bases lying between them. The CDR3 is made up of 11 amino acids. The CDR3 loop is CASSGYETQYF. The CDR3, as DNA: TGTGCCAGCTCGGGGTATGAGACCCAGTACTTC.

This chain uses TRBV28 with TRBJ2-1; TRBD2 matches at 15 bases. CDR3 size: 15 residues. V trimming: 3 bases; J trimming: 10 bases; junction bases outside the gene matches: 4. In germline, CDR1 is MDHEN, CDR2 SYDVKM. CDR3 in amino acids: CASSLSGLAGGEQFF. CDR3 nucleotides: TGTGCCAGCAGTTTGTCGGGACTAGCGGGAGGAGAGCAGTTCTTC.

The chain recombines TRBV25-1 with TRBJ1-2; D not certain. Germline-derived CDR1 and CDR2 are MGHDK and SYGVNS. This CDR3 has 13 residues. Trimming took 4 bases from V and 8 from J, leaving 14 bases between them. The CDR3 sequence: CASSAGPGGGYTF. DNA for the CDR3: TGTGCCAGCAGTGCGGGCCCCGGAGGAGGCTACACCTTC.

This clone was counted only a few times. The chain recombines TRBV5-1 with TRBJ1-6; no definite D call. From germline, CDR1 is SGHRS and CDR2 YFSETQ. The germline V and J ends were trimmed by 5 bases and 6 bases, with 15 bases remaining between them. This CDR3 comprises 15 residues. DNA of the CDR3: TGCGCCAGCAGGTCCCAACTAGGAGGTAATTCACCCCTCCACTTT. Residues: CASRSQLGGNSPLHF. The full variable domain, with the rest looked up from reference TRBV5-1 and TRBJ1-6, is KAGVTQTPRYLIKTRGQQVTLSCSPISGHRSVSWYQQTPGQGLQFLFEYFSETQRNKGNFPGRFSGRQFSNSRSEMNVSTLELGDSALYLCASRSQLGGNSPLHFGNGTRLTVT.

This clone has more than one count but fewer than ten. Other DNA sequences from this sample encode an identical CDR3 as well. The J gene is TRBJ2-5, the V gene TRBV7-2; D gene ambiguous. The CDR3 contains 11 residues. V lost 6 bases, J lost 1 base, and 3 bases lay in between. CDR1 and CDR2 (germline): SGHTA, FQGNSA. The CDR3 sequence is CASSFQETQYF. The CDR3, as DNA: TGTGCCAGCAGTTTCCAAGAGACCCAGTACTTC.

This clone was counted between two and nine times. The CDR3 DNA reads as TGTGCCAGCAGCCTTAGCGGGAGGGCATACAATGAGCAGTTCTTC. Protein: CASSLSGRAYNEQFF. The V and J genes are TRBV14 and TRBJ2-1, with 11 nucleotides matching TRBD2. The CDR3 is 15 residues long. CDR1 is SGHDN, CDR2 FVKESK, per germline. J gave up 4 bases and V 4 bases, and 3 bases lay outside the gene matches.

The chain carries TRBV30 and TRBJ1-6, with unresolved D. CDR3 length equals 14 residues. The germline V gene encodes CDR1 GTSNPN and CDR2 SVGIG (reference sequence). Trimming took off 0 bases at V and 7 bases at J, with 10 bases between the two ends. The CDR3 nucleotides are TGTGCCTGGAGTGTTGGGCCGGAGAATTCACCCCTCCACTTT. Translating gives CAWSVGPENSPLHF. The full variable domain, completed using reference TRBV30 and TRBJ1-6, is SQTIHQWPATLVQPVGSPLSLECTVEGTSNPNLYWYRQAAGRGLQLLFYSVGIGQISSEVPQNLSASRPQDRQFILSSKKLLLSDSGFYLCAWSVGPENSPLHFGNGTRLTVT.

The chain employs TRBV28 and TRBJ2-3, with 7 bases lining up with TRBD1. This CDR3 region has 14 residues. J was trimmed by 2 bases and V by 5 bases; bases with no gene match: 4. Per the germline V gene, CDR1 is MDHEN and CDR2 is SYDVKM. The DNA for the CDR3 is TGTGCCAGCAGTCACGGACAGGTCACAGATACGCAGTATTTT. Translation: CASSHGQVTDTQYF.

CDR3 protein: CAWSLTGGHTQYF. CDR3 sequence (DNA): TGTGCCTGGAGTCTCACAGGTGGTCATACGCAGTATTTT. V and J are TRBV30 and TRBJ2-3; D may be TRBD1 (5 bases). CDR3 size: 13 residues. Germline CDR1 reads GTSNPN; CDR2 reads SVGIG (reference sequence). V lost 2 bases and J lost 7, with 13 bases in between.

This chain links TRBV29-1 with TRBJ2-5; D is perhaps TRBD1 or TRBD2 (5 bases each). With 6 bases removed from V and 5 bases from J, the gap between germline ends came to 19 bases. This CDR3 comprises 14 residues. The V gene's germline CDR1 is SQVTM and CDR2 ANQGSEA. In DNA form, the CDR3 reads TGCAGCGTCCCCGGGACGCCAAAGGTTGAGACCCAGTACTTC. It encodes CSVPGTPKVETQYF.

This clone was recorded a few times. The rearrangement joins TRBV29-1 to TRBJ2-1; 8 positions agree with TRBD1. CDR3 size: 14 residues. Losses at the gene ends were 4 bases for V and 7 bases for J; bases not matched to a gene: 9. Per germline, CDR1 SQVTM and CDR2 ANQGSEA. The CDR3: CSVVGQGAWNEQFF. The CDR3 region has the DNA TGCAGCGTTGTAGGGCAGGGGGCATGGAATGAGCAGTTCTTC.

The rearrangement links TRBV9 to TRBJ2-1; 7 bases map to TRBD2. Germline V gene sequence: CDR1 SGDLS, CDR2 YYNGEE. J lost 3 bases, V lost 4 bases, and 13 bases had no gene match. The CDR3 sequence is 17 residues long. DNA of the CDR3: TGTGCCAGCAGCCCCACCGGCGGGGACTACCTCTACAATGAGCAGTTCTTC. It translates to CASSPTGGDYLYNEQFF.

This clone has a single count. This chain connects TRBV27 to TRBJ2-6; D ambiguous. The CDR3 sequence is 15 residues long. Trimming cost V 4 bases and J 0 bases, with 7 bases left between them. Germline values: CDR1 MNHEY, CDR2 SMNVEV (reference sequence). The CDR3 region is CASSWRSSGANVLTF. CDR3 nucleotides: TGTGCCAGCAGTTGGCGGAGCTCTGGGGCCAACGTCCTGACTTTC.

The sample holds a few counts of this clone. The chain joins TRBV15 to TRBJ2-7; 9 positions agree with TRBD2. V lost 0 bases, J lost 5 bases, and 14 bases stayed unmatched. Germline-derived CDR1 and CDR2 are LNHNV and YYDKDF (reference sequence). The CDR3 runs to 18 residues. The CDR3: CATSRDLMAGGRDNEQYF. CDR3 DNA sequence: TGTGCCACCAGCAGAGATTTGATGGCTGGCGGGAGGGATAACGAGCAGTACTTC.

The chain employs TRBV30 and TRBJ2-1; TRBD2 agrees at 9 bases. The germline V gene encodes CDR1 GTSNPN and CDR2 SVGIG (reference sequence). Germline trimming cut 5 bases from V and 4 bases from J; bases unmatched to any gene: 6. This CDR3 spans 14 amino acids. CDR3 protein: CAWLAGGQYNEQFF. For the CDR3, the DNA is TGTGCCTGGCTCGCGGGAGGGCAGTACAATGAGCAGTTCTTC.

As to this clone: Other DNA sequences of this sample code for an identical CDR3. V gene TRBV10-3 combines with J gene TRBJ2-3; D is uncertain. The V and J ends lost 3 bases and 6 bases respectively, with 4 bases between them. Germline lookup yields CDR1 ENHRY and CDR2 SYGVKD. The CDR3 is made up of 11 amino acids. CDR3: CAISDRDTQYF. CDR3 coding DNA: TGTGCCATCAGTGATAGGGATACGCAGTATTTT.

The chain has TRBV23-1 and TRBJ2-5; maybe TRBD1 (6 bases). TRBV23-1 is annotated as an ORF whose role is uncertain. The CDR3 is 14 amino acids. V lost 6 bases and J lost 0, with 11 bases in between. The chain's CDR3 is CASRVQGYQETQYF. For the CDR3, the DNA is TGCGCCAGCAGGGTCCAGGGGTACCAAGAGACCCAGTACTTC.

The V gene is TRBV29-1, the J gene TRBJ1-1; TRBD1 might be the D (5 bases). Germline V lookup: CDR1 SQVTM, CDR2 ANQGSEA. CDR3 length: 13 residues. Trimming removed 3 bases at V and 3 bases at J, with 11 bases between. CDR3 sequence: CSVDRQGHTEAFF. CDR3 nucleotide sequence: TGCAGCGTTGATAGGCAGGGACACACTGAAGCTTTCTTT. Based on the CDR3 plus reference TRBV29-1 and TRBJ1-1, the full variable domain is SAVISQKPSRDICQRGTSLTIQCQVDSQVTMMFWYRQQPGQSLTLIATANQGSEATYESGFVIDKFPISRPNLTFSTLTVSNMSPEDSSIYLCSVDRQGHTEAFFGQGTRLTVV.

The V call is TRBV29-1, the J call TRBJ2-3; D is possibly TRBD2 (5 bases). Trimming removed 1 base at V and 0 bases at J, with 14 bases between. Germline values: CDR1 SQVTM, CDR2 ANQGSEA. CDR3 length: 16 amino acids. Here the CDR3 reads CSVEGSQRISTDTQYF. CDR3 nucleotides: TGCAGCGTTGAAGGGTCTCAGCGGATTAGCACAGATACGCAGTATTTT.

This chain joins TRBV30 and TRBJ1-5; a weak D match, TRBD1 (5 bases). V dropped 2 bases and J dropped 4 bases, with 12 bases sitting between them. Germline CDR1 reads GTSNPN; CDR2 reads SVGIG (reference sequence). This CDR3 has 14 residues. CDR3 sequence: CAWSPMGPNQPQHF. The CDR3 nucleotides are TGTGCCTGGAGTCCTATGGGACCAAATCAGCCCCAGCATTTT. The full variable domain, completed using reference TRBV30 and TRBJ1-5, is SQTIHQWPATLVQPVGSPLSLECTVEGTSNPNLYWYRQAAGRGLQLLFYSVGIGQISSEVPQNLSASRPQDRQFILSSKKLLLSDSGFYLCAWSPMGPNQPQHFGDGTRLSIL.

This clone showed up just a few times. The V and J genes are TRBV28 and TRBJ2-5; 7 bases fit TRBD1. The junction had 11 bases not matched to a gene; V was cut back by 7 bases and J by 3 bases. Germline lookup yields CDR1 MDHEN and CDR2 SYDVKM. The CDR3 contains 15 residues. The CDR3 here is CASTRDSGGKETQYF. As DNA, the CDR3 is TGTGCCAGCACCAGGGACAGCGGAGGCAAAGAGACCCAGTACTTC.

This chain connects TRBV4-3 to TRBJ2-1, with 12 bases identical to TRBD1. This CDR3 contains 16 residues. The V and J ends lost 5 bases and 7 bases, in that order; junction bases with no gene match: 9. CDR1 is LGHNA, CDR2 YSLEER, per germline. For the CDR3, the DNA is TGCGCCAGCAGCTACGACCCGGGACAGGGGGCGAATGAGCAGTTCTTC. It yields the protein CASSYDPGQGANEQFF.

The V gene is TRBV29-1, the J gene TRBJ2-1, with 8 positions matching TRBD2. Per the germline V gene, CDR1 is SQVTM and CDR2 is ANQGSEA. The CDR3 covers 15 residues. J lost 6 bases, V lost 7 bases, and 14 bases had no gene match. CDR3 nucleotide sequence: TGCAGCGCCAGACTTCTAGCGGGTGGGGGCAATGAGCAGTTCTTC. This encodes CSARLLAGGGNEQFF.

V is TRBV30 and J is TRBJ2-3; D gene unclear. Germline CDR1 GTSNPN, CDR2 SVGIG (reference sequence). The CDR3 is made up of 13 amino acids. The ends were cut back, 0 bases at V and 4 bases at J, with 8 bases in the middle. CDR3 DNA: TGTGCCTGGAGTGTTGCAGGAGCAGATACGCAGTATTTT. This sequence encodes CAWSVAGADTQYF.